The present T cell receptor beta chain was sequenced within a study of cytomegalovirus exposure and HLA in healthy donors. Broader study findings: While the bulk of TCR sequences proved rare, some public TCRs turned up in many donors. Immune exposure information comprised only CMV serostatus. Highly shared variants forming one cluster were likely a sequencing artifact. As a later analysis showed, several of the most significant clusters appeared to be linked to common viral pathogens.

This CDR3 is 14 amino acids long. V was pared by 5 bases and J by 2 bases, with 13 bases between. CDR1 and CDR2 from the germline V gene are SGHNT and YYREEE (reference sequence). Concerning this clone itself: Its antigen is unknown.

Primers: 60 Vbeta forward and 13 Jbeta reverse. Here immunoSEQ multiplex PCR was the method, and the copy in TCRdb shows in-frame clones only, minus some. The sample records around 120,000 clones, about four fifths being singletons. The chain is built from TRBV5-4 and TRBJ1-1, with a tentative D call TRBD1 (5 bases). This sequence was found in a female donor in good health and CMV-seropositive. Sequencing used PBMCs. This chain's CDR3 is CASSSGGANTEAFF. CDR3 DNA: TGTGCCAGCAGTTCCGGGGGAGCAAACACTGAAGCTTTCTTT. Supplemented by reference TRBV5-4 and TRBJ1-1, the full variable domain reads ETGVTQSPTHLIKTRGQQVTLRCSSQSGHNTVSWYQQALGQGPQFIFQYYREEENGRGNFPPRFSGLQFPNYSSELNVNALELDDSALYLCASSSGGANTEAFFGQGTRLTVV.